This entry lists 4 T cell receptor beta chains sequenced from one sample in a study of T cell responses to AZD1222 COVID-19 vaccine. The data were produced by immunoSEQ multiplex PCR, yet TCRdb's version contains in-frame clones alone and is incomplete. The sample carries 100,000 to 120,000 clones, about 88% recorded once. The material was peripheral blood, obtained on day 0 of AZD1222 vaccination. The origin of the receptors is an adult in good health.

This chain connects TRBV5-8 to TRBJ2-5, with 11 bases that match TRBD1. CDR3 length equals 16 residues. The V gene's germline CDR1 is SGHTS and CDR2 YDEGEE. After removal of 5 bases from V and 4 bases from J, the junction contained 10 bases not matched to a gene. The CDR3 protein is CASRLDRGQVGETQYF. CDR3 nucleotide sequence: TGTGCCAGCAGACTGGACAGGGGGCAAGTGGGAGAGACCCAGTACTTC.

In its sample, this clone was seen once. The V and J genes are TRBV14 and TRBJ2-1; D remains unclear. Trimming removed 3 bases at V and 6 bases at J, with 12 bases between. Germline CDR1 reads SGHDN; CDR2 reads FVKESK. The CDR3 extends over 14 amino acids. The CDR3 region has the DNA TGTGCCAGCAGCCAGGTCGATCTTGCCAATGAGCAGTTCTTC. Translating gives CASSQVDLANEQFF.

V gene TRBV3-1 (or the pseudogene TRBV3-2) combines with J gene TRBJ1-1; D may be TRBD1 (5 bases). This CDR3 contains 15 residues. Germline-derived CDR1 and CDR2 are LGHDT and YNNKEL (reference sequence). The V end lost 1 base, the J end lost 5 bases, and 14 bases lay between the germline ends. CDR3 sequence: CASSQGSGRLTEAFF. The DNA of the CDR3 is TGTGCCAGCAGCCAAGGTTCAGGGCGTCTGACTGAAGCTTTCTTT.

The V call is TRBV18, the J call TRBJ1-3, with 9 bases matching TRBD1. CDR1 and CDR2 (germline): KGHSH, LQKENI. V trimming: 3 bases; J trimming: 1 base; junction bases outside the gene matches: 10. The CDR3 covers 18 residues. The CDR3 spells CASSPTRPGTGSGNTIYF. The CDR3, as DNA: TGTGCCAGCTCACCGACCAGACCCGGGACAGGGTCTGGAAACACCATATATTTT.